These T cell receptor beta chains were read from a single sample in a study of T cell repertoires in cytomegalovirus infection. From the reads, TCRdb called clonotypes with MiXCR, one entry per CDR3 protein. The profile shows approximately 990,000 distinct CDR3 sequences, roughly 31% of them singletons. The antigens for these receptors are not known. The sequencing here drew on cultured CD8+ T cells from PBMCs, taken from culture after CMV antigen stimulation. Receptor source: a human donor in good health (CMV status not recorded). Some clones in this sample may be carry-over from other donors' samples. Both conserved end residues are trimmed from each CDR3.

>TRBV19|TRBJ2-5
ASSPRGRYDEETQY
>TRBV6-6|TRBJ2-3
ASSPDRVGTDTQY
>TRBV15|TRBJ2-1
ATSRDRFRRWPTGGNEQF
>TRBV9|TRBJ2-1
ASSVGSDNEQF
>TRBV20-1|TRBJ2-1
SADPDPGPYNEQF
>TRBV6-1|TRBJ1-1
ASSEEGNTEAF
>TRBV2|TRBJ1-2
ASSRHGARGYT
>TRBV28|TRBJ2-5
ASSPGLNWGYQETQY
>TRBV2|TRBJ1-1
ASTGTGGHGNTEAF
>TRBV7-2|TRBJ2-3
ASSPGTSDTDTQY
>TRBV12-3/TRBV12-4|TRBJ2-3
ASSSHRDTQY
>TRBV4-1|TRBJ2-5
ASSPDGRPLQETQY
>TRBV7-9|TRBJ2-1
ASSLAADHNEQF
>TRBV19|TRBJ1-2
ASTPGQGPPYGYT
>TRBV19|TRBJ2-2
ASTMRGRNTGELF
>TRBV5-1|TRBJ2-3
ASSLEDPLGTDTQY
>TRBV2|TRBJ2-7
ASKDEGSVYEQY
>TRBV18|TRBJ1-5
ASSPTGDGNQPQH
>TRBV12-3/TRBV12-4|TRBJ2-3
ASRDRVPDTQY
>TRBV7-2|TRBJ2-2
ASSLAEGPTEELF
>TRBV6-1|TRBJ2-5
ASSEFPLTGGQATQY
>TRBV19|TRBJ1-6
ATPSLGGALNSPLH
>TRBV4-1|TRBJ1-2
ASSRETGVYGYT
>TRBV29-1|TRBJ1-1
SVEPGYTEAF
>TRBV7-9|TRBJ2-1
ASSLLGVSGEQF
>TRBV7-2|TRBJ2-5
ASSLLYGGRGETQY
>TRBV5-4|TRBJ2-3
ASSLRQETSTDTQY
>TRBV11-2|TRBJ1-5
ASSLDIQGYQPQH
>TRBV6-6|TRBJ2-1
ASSSNRLAGGHSLYNEQF
>TRBV3-1|TRBJ2-2
ASNLAGGTGELF
>TRBV6-6|TRBJ2-1
ASSLDGNYNEQF
>TRBV5-4|TRBJ2-1
ASSRPGGEQF
>TRBV6-2/TRBV6-3|TRBJ1-5
ASIDPRDGWSNQPQH
>TRBV7-9|TRBJ2-5
ASSLDFTVQETQY
>TRBV6-2/TRBV6-3|TRBJ2-2
ASKGQATGELF
>TRBV6-6|TRBJ2-3
ASSFGLAGGLISTQY
>TRBV7-8|TRBJ2-2
ASPSWDTGELF
>TRBV7-9|TRBJ2-5
ASSLPGTVTQY
>TRBV12-3/TRBV12-4|TRBJ1-4
ASSLSPDYNEKLF
>TRBV12-3/TRBV12-4|TRBJ2-2
AATGYTGELF
>TRBV7-6|TRBJ2-2
ASSSGRDAQTGELF
>TRBV4-2|TRBJ1-6
ASSPLGGDNSPLH
>TRBV24-1|TRBJ2-2
ATSDLPSGLGGELF
>TRBV7-6|TRBJ2-7
ASSHQGLVYEQY
>TRBV12-3/TRBV12-4|TRBJ2-1
ASSFELGHVYNEQF
>TRBV6-8|TRBJ1-4
ADPGTVNEKLF